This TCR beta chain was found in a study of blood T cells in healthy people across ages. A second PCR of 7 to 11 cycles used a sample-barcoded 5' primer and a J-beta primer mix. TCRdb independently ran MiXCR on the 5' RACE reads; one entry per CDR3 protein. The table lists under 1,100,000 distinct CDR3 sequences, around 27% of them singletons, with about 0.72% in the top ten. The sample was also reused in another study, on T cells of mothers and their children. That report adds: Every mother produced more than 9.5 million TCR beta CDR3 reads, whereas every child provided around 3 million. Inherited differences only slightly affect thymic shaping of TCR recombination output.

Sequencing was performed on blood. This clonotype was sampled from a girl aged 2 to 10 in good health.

CDR3 in amino acids: CASSPSSGVSQYF. The CDR3 coding sequence is TGTGCCAGCAGCCCCTCCAGCGGTGTCTCGCAGTATTTT. The chain has TRBV11-2 and TRBJ2-3, with a weak D call TRBD2 (5 bases). The CDR3 covers 13 residues. V was pared by 5 bases and J by 10 bases, with 16 bases between. Germline V CDR1 and CDR2: SGHAT, FQNNGV.